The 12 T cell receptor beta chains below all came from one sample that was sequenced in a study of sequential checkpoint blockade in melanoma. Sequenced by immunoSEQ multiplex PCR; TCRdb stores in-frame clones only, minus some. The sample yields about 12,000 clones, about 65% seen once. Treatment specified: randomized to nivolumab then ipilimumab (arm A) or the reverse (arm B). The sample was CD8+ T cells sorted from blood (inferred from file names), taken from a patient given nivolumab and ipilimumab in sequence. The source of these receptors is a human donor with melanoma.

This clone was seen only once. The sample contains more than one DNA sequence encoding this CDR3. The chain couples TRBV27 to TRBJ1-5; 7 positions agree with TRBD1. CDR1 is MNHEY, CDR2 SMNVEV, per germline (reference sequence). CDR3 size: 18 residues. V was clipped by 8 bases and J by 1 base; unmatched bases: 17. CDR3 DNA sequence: TGTGCCAGCCGAATGACAGGGAGGTCTATATACAGCAATCAGCCCCAGCATTTT. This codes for CASRMTGRSIYSNQPQHF.

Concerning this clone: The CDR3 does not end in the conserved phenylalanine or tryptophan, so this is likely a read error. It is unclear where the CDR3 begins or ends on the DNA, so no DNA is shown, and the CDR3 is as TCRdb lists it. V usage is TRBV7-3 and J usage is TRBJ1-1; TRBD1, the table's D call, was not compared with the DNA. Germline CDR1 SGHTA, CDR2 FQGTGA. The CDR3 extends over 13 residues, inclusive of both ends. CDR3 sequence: CASSHLLGQGLSY.

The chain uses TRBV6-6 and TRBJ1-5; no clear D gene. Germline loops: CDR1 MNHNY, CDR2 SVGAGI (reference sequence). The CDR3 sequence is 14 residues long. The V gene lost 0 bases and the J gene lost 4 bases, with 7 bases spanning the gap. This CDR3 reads CASSYSTGNQPQHF. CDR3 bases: TGTGCCAGCAGTTACTCGACGGGAAATCAGCCCCAGCATTTT.

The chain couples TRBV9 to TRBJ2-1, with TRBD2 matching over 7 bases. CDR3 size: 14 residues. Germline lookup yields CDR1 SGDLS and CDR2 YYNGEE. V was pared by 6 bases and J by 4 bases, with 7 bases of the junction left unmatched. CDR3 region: CASTGGGRYNEQFF. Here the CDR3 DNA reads TGTGCCAGCACGGGCGGGGGTCGGTACAATGAGCAGTTCTTC. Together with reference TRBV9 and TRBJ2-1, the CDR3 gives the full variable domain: DSGVTQTPKHLITATGQRVTLRCSPRSGDLSVYWYQQSLDQGLQFLIQYYNGEERAKGNILERFSAQQFPDLHSELNLSSLELGDSALYFCASTGGGRYNEQFFGPGTRLTVL.

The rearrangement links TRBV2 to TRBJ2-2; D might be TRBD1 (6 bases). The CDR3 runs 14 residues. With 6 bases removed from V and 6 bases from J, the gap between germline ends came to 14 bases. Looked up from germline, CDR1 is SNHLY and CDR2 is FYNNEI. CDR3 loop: CASRLGAPAGELFF. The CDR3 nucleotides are TGTGCCAGCAGATTGGGGGCCCCTGCCGGGGAGCTGTTTTTT.

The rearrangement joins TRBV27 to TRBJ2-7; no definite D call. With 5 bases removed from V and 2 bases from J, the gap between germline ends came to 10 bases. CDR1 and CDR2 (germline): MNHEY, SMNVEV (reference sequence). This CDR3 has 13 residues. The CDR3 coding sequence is TGTGCCAGCAGTACCTCTAGAGCCTACGAGCAGTACTTC. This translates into CASSTSRAYEQYF.

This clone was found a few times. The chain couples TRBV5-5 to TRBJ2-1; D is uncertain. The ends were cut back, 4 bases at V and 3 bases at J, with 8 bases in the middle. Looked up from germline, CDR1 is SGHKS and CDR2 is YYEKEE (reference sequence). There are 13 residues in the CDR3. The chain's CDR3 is CASSIDNYNEQFF. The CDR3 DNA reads TGTGCCAGCAGCATAGACAACTACAATGAGCAGTTCTTC.

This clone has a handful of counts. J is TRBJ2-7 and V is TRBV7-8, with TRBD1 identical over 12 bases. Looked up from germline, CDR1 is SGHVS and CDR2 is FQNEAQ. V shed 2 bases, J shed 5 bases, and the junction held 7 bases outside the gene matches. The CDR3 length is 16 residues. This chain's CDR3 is CASSLTSWDRGHEQYF. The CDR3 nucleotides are TGTGCCAGCAGCTTAACTAGTTGGGACAGGGGGCACGAGCAGTACTTC.

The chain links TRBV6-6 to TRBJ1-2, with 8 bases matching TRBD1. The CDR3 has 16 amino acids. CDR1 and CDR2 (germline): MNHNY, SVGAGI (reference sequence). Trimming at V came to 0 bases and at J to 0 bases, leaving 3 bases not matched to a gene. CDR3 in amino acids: CASSYSWTGTNYGYTF. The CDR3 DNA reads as TGTGCCAGCAGTTACTCCTGGACAGGGACTAACTATGGCTACACCTTC.

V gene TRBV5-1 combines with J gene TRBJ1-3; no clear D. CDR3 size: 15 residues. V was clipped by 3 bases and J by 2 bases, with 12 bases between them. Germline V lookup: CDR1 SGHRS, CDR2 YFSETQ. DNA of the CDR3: TGCGCCAGCAGCTACCTATCGGGTCCTGGAAACACCATATATTTT. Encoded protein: CASSYLSGPGNTIYF.

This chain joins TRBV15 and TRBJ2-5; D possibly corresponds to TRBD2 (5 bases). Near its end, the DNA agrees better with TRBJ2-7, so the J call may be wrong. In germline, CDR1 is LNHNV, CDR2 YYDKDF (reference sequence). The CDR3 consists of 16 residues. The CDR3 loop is CATSRGLGEGSYEQYF. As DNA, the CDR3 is TGTGCCACCAGCAGAGGTCTAGGTGAGGGCTCCTACGAGCAGTACTTC.

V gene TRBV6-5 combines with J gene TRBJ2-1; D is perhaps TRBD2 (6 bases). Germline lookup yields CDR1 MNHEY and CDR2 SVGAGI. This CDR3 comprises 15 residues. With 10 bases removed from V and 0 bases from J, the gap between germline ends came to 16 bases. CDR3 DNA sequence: TGTGCCACCACTCGCGACGGGAGCTCCTACAATGAGCAGTTCTTC. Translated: CATTRDGSSYNEQFF.